The 3 T cell receptor beta chains reported below all come from one sample, sequenced in a study of T cells in Graves' hyperthyroidism and ophthalmopathy. The CDR3 regions of TCR beta were amplified from RNA transcripts. A first-round RT-PCR of the TCR CDR3 used the HTBI primer set. TCRdb passed the multiplex PCR reads through MiXCR, listing each CDR3 protein once. The data contain 400,000 to 450,000 distinct CDR3 sequences, roughly 14% of them singletons. Sequenced input: blood. The receptors were sampled from a man younger than 30 with Graves' ophthalmopathy.

Turning to this clonotype: Its ends do not fully match the called genes, so a read error is possible. This chain connects TRBV3-1 to TRBJ2-3; TRBD1 agrees at 7 bases. CDR3 size: 13 residues. Germline assignment: CDR1 LGHDT and CDR2 YNNKEL (reference sequence). In DNA, the CDR3 is TGTGCCAGCAGCCAAGTAGGGACAGATACGCGGTATTTT. This encodes CASSQVGTDTRYF.

This clonotype was observed many times. The genes are TRBV30 and TRBJ1-1; no clear D gene. CDR1 and CDR2 from the germline V gene are GTSNPN and SVGIG (reference sequence). The V and J ends lost 7 bases and 0 bases respectively, with 9 bases between them. The CDR3 contains 12 residues. Here the CDR3 DNA reads TGTGCCTCAAGACTGGTGAACACTGAAGCTTTCTTT. It yields the protein CASRLVNTEAFF.

This clonotype came up many times. The chain has TRBV5-1 and TRBJ2-5, with 10 bases fitting TRBD1. The CDR3 has 15 amino acids. Trimming removed 4 bases from V and 2 bases from J; junction bases left unmatched: 5. Germline V gives CDR1 SGHRS, CDR2 YFSETQ. The CDR3 region has the DNA TGCGCCAGCAGCCCGTTGGACAGGGGGCAAGAGACCCAGTACTTC. Its translation is CASSPLDRGQETQYF.